One sample yielded the 26 T cell receptor beta chains listed below, sequenced in a study of T cell responses to AZD1222 COVID-19 vaccine. Profiling relied on immunoSEQ multiplex PCR, and the TCRdb table lists in-frame clones only, not all of them. The sample records 150,000 or so clones, roughly 87% being singletons. The sample here was peripheral blood, taken on day 0 of AZD1222 vaccination. The receptors were gathered from an adult in good health.

This chain connects TRBV9 to TRBJ1-4; D uncertain. The CDR3 extends over 15 amino acids. Germline-derived CDR1 and CDR2 are SGDLS and YYNGEE. V lost 3 bases to trimming and J lost 7 bases, with 16 bases between them. The DNA for the CDR3 is TGTGCCAGCAGCGAATCCGGGGTGGTGGGTGAAAAACTGTTTTTT. Translated, it gives CASSESGVVGEKLFF.

V usage is TRBV6-5 and J usage is TRBJ1-2, with TRBD1 as a possible D gene (5 bases). The V end lost 5 bases, the J end lost 2 bases, and 9 bases lay between the germline ends. Germline lookup yields CDR1 MNHEY and CDR2 SVGAGI. This CDR3 region has 13 residues. The CDR3: CASSRQLNYGYTF. For the CDR3, the DNA is TGTGCCAGCAGTCGACAGCTGAACTATGGCTACACCTTC.

This chain connects TRBV6-2 or TRBV6-3 to TRBJ2-1, with TRBD2 as a possible D gene (6 bases). The germline V gene encodes CDR1 MNHEY and CDR2 SVGEGT. The V gene lost 5 bases and the J gene lost 1 base, with 18 bases spanning the gap. The CDR3 sequence is 17 residues long. The CDR3 protein is CASSTLHRGASYNEQFF. The CDR3 DNA follows: TGTGCCAGCAGTACCCTCCATCGCGGGGCTTCCTACAATGAGCAGTTCTTC.

The chain combines TRBV19 with TRBJ2-4; 7 nucleotides match TRBD2. CDR3 size: 18 residues. Germline-derived CDR1 and CDR2 are LNHDA and SQIVND (reference sequence). V lost 3 bases, J lost 0 bases, and 11 bases stayed unmatched. CDR3 in amino acids: CASSMGLAARLAKNIQYF. The CDR3 DNA is TGTGCCAGTAGTATGGGCCTAGCGGCCCGATTAGCCAAAAACATTCAGTACTTC.

V and J are TRBV7-2 and TRBJ2-1; D is undetermined. Between the trimmed V and J ends, which lost 2 bases and 0 bases, there was a span of 11 bases. CDR3 size: 16 residues. Germline lookup yields CDR1 SGHTA and CDR2 FQGNSA. CDR3 protein: CASSLQRRSSYNEQFF. The CDR3 nucleotides are TGTGCCAGCAGCTTACAGCGTAGAAGCTCCTACAATGAGCAGTTCTTC.

CDR3 region: CASSSGQGWKPLHF. The CDR3 region has the DNA TGTGCCAGCAGCTCTGGACAGGGGTGGAAACCCCTCCACTTT. The V gene is TRBV7-2, the J gene TRBJ1-6; 9 nucleotides align to TRBD1. Germline lookup yields CDR1 SGHTA and CDR2 FQGNSA. Trimming removed 4 bases from V and 12 bases from J; junction bases left unmatched: 7. This CDR3 has 14 residues.

The chain joins TRBV15 to TRBJ2-1; D is perhaps TRBD2 (6 bases). The V gene lost 5 bases and the J gene lost 3 bases, with 17 bases spanning the gap. The length of the CDR3 is 16 residues. Germline CDR1 and CDR2: LNHNV and YYDKDF (reference sequence). This chain's CDR3 is CATSGGAGTLYNEQFF. DNA of the CDR3: TGTGCCACCAGCGGAGGAGCCGGGACTCTCTACAATGAGCAGTTCTTC.

This sequence joins TRBV19 and TRBJ2-3, with D maybe TRBD1 (6 bases). Germline CDR1 is LNHDA and CDR2 is SQIVND (reference sequence). This CDR3 region has 15 residues. Trimming shortened V by 4 bases and J by 3 bases, and 14 bases separated the two germline ends. CDR3 region: CASSTPNRVTDTQYF. CDR3 sequence (DNA): TGTGCCAGTAGTACGCCAAACAGGGTTACAGATACGCAGTATTTT.

On this clone: An end of the junction does not agree with germline; a read error may underlie this. V usage is TRBV5-1 and J usage is TRBJ1-1, with 8 bases matching TRBD1. The CDR3 totals 13 residues. Germline lookup yields CDR1 SGHRS and CDR2 YFSETQ. The CDR3 DNA follows: TGCGCCAGCAGCTTTCAGGGGGCGCGGGTACAGGCTTTT. It yields the protein CASSFQGARVQAF.

The chain has TRBV9 and TRBJ1-2; possible D gene TRBD1, 6 bases. Trimming left V 2 bases short and J 3 bases short, with 14 bases between. The CDR3 is 15 residues long. Germline loops: CDR1 SGDLS, CDR2 YYNGEE. CDR3: CASSVDGGPDYGYTF. Written as DNA, the CDR3 is TGTGCCAGCAGCGTTGATGGGGGGCCTGACTATGGCTACACCTTC.

V is TRBV28 and J is TRBJ1-5; 10 nucleotides agree with TRBD1. The V and J ends lost 7 bases and 6 bases, in that order; junction bases with no gene match: 15. In germline, CDR1 is MDHEN, CDR2 SYDVKM. The CDR3 has 17 amino acids. This chain's CDR3 is CASIWKRTGGRVQPQHF. The CDR3 DNA is TGTGCCAGCATCTGGAAAAGGACAGGGGGTAGGGTTCAGCCCCAGCATTTT.

The J gene is TRBJ1-3, the V gene TRBV28, with no clear D. The CDR3 runs 16 residues. V dropped 2 bases and J dropped 0 bases, with 11 bases sitting between them. Germline-derived CDR1 and CDR2 are MDHEN and SYDVKM. The CDR3 DNA reads TGTGCCAGCAGTTTAGTGGCAGCCTACTCTGGAAACACCATATATTTT. Translated: CASSLVAAYSGNTIYF. Full variable domain (remainder filled in from reference TRBV28 and TRBJ1-3): DVKVTQSSRYLVKRTGEKVFLECVQDMDHENMFWYRQDPGLGLRLIYFSYDVKMKEKGDIPEGYSVSREKKERFSLILESASTNQTSMYLCASSLVAAYSGNTIYFGEGSWLTVV.

The V gene is TRBV5-1, the J gene TRBJ1-1, with D hard to call. The CDR3 runs 14 residues. Germline CDR1 reads SGHRS; CDR2 reads YFSETQ. V gave up 3 bases and J gave up 1 base, with 10 bases separating them. As DNA, the CDR3 is TGCGCCAGCAGCTCGTTTAGAAGGAACACTGAAGCTTTCTTT. Its protein product is CASSSFRRNTEAFF.

The chain has TRBV2 and TRBJ2-2; the D is unclear. This CDR3 comprises 14 residues. Germline loops: CDR1 SNHLY, CDR2 FYNNEI. Trimming shortened V by 4 bases and J by 7 bases, and 13 bases separated the two germline ends. The CDR3 region has the DNA TGTGCCAGCAGTGGGAACCCGGGTAGCGGGGAGCTGTTTTTT. Encoded protein: CASSGNPGSGELFF. Drawing the rest from reference TRBV2 and TRBJ2-2, the complete variable domain is EPEVTQTPSHQVTQMGQEVILRCVPISNHLYFYWYRQILGQKVEFLVSFYNNEISEKSEIFDDQFSVERPDGSNFTLKIRSTKLEDSAMYFCASSGNPGSGELFFGEGSRLTVL.

The CDR3 spells CASSLGGLRAGTQYF. CDR3 nucleotide sequence: TGTGCCAGCAGCTTAGGGGGTTTGAGGGCTGGGACCCAGTACTTC. The V and J genes are TRBV7-2 and TRBJ2-5; the D gene is possibly TRBD2 (5 bases). CDR3 length: 15 amino acids. The germline V gene has CDR1 SGHTA and CDR2 FQGNSA. V was cut by 1 base and J by 7 bases, with 16 bases left in between.

This sequence joins TRBV10-2 and TRBJ1-2; TRBD1 matches 7 bases. Trimming at V came to 6 bases and at J to 0 bases, leaving 4 bases not matched to a gene. The CDR3 length is 14 residues. Germline values: CDR1 WSHSY, CDR2 SAAADI. For the CDR3, the DNA is TGCGCCAGCAGCGTGACAGGGACTAACTATGGCTACACCTTC. Amino acid sequence: CASSVTGTNYGYTF.

The CDR3 DNA reads as TGCGCCACCCCGGGGAGGCCCCACTCTGGAAACACCATATATTTT. This translates into CATPGRPHSGNTIYF. The V and J genes are TRBV5-1 and TRBJ1-3; D gene uncertain. V shed 9 bases and J shed 0 bases, with 16 bases lying between them. This CDR3 is built from 15 residues. CDR1 is SGHRS and CDR2 is YFSETQ in the germline V gene.

The chain recombines TRBV28 with TRBJ1-1; perhaps TRBD1 as D (5 bases). Per the germline V gene, CDR1 is MDHEN and CDR2 is SYDVKM. This CDR3 is built from 15 residues. V was clipped by 5 bases and J by 0 bases, with 13 bases between them. CDR3 protein: CASSETVGMNTEAFF. The DNA of the CDR3 is TGTGCCAGCAGTGAGACAGTTGGTATGAACACTGAAGCTTTCTTT.

The genes are TRBV4-1 and TRBJ2-5; 8 nucleotides agree with TRBD1. The CDR3 contains 14 residues. J was trimmed by 4 bases and V by 1 base; bases with no gene match: 2. Germline V lookup: CDR1 MGHRA, CDR2 YSYEKL. The chain's CDR3 is CASSQGQGRETQYF. The CDR3 nucleotides read TGCGCCAGCAGCCAAGGACAGGGGCGAGAGACCCAGTACTTC.

The chain employs TRBV5-6 and TRBJ2-1; D gene unclear. Germline V gene sequence: CDR1 SGHDT, CDR2 YYEEEE. There are 18 residues in the CDR3. The V end was cut by 4 bases, the J end by 9 bases, with 29 bases between. The CDR3 spells CASSVGSVAPNLRGEQFF. As DNA, the CDR3 is TGTGCCAGCAGCGTGGGCTCGGTGGCACCAAACCTTCGTGGTGAGCAGTTCTTC.

The chain uses TRBV7-2 and TRBJ1-1; D not resolved. The germline V gene encodes CDR1 SGHTA and CDR2 FQGNSA. The germline V and J ends were trimmed by 3 bases and 1 base, with 6 bases remaining between them. This CDR3 comprises 13 residues. In DNA, the CDR3 is TGTGCCAGCAGCTTTTATCAGAACACTGAAGCTTTCTTT. Protein: CASSFYQNTEAFF.

This sequence joins TRBV19 and TRBJ1-1; weak D call: TRBD1 (6 bases). The V gene's germline CDR1 is LNHDA and CDR2 SQIVND (reference sequence). V shed 8 bases and J shed 6 bases, with 16 bases lying between them. CDR3 size: 13 residues. This CDR3 is CASSRVGGAEAFF. In DNA, the CDR3 is TGTGCCAGTTCCAGGGTTGGGGGCGCTGAAGCTTTCTTT.

V gene TRBV5-1 combines with J gene TRBJ2-2; D not certain. Germline V gene data show CDR1 as SGHRS and CDR2 as YFSETQ. CDR3 length equals 15 residues. V lost 0 bases and J lost 1, with 7 bases in between. The CDR3 loop is CASSLGRKNTGELFF. CDR3 coding DNA: TGCGCCAGCAGCTTGGGGCGGAAGAACACCGGGGAGCTGTTTTTT.

The V gene is TRBV6-4, the J gene TRBJ2-2; D gene ambiguous. Per germline, CDR1 MRHNA and CDR2 SNTAGT. This CDR3 comprises 13 residues. Trimming took 9 bases from V and 5 from J, leaving 13 bases between them. CDR3 DNA sequence: TGTGCCAGGACTCCCACATCTACCGGGGAGCTGTTTTTT. Translation: CARTPTSTGELFF.

Remarks on this clone: Other DNA sequences within the sample encode an identical CDR3. V gene TRBV5-1 combines with J gene TRBJ1-1; tentative D call: TRBD1 (6 bases). Looked up from germline, CDR1 is SGHRS and CDR2 is YFSETQ. This CDR3 region has 14 residues. V was cut by 1 base and J by 1 base, with 8 bases left in between. As DNA, the CDR3 is TGCGCCAGCAGCTTGACAGGGACGAACACTGAAGCTTTCTTT. Its translation is CASSLTGTNTEAFF.

V usage is TRBV5-1 and J usage is TRBJ2-2; D gene ambiguous. The V gene lost 7 bases and the J gene lost 4 bases, with 11 bases spanning the gap. The CDR3 has 13 amino acids. The germline V gene has CDR1 SGHRS and CDR2 YFSETQ. DNA of the CDR3: TGCGCCAGCTATCCCCAGGCCACCGGGGAGCTGTTTTTT. Residues: CASYPQATGELFF. Based on the CDR3 plus reference TRBV5-1 and TRBJ2-2, the full variable domain is KAGVTQTPRYLIKTRGQQVTLSCSPISGHRSVSWYQQTPGQGLQFLFEYFSETQRNKGNFPGRFSGRQFSNSRSEMNVSTLELGDSALYLCASYPQATGELFFGEGSRLTVL.